These 7 T cell receptor beta chains came from one sample sequenced in a study of molecular identifiers for immune sequencing clone quantification. MiXCR, run by TCRdb on the PCR reads, gives a single entry per CDR3 protein. The sample has more than 85,000 distinct CDR3 sequences, 30% to 45% seen once. The sequenced sample was naive CD8+ T cells from blood, with Jurkat cell RNA spiked in. Specified subset: FACS-sorted CD8+CD4-CCR7+CD45RA+ naive T cells. These receptor sequences come from a human donor in good health. Some libraries in this study had Jurkat cell RNA spiked in.

This clonotype showed up just a few times. This clone may be a read error of a much larger clone one base away. The V call is TRBV28, the J call TRBJ2-7; weak D call: TRBD1 (7 bases). Germline CDR1 MDHEN, CDR2 SYDVKM. CDR3 length: 13 residues. The CDR3 sequence is CASSFRGTAKDFF. The DNA of the CDR3 is TGTGCCAGCAGTTTTCGCGGGACAGCCAAGGACTTTTTC.

This rearrangement joins TRBV5-1 to TRBJ2-3; D might be TRBD1 (7 bases). V lost 0 bases, J lost 4 bases, and 12 bases lay in between. The germline V gene has CDR1 SGHRS and CDR2 YFSETQ. This CDR3 is built from 15 residues. CDR3 amino acids: CASSLAQGGPDTQYF. The CDR3 region has the DNA TGCGCCAGCAGCTTGGCTCAGGGGGGCCCAGATACGCAGTATTTT.

About this clonotype: A clone one base away is much larger, so this may be a read error. The V and J genes are TRBV28 and TRBJ2-4; no firm D call. Germline CDR1 and CDR2: MDHEN and SYDVKM. The CDR3 extends over 14 amino acids. Trimming stripped 5 bases from V and 9 bases from J, with 17 bases between. CDR3 amino acids: CASSPDNFIIIQYF. The CDR3 bases are TGTGCCAGCAGTCCAGACAATTTCATAATCATTCAGTACTTC.

V usage is TRBV7-2 and J usage is TRBJ2-5, with D uncertain. Trimming cost V 5 bases and J 1 base, with 5 bases left between them. This CDR3 has 12 residues. Germline assignment: CDR1 SGHTA and CDR2 FQGNSA. The CDR3 bases are TGTGCCAGCAGCCCACTCCAAGAGACCCAGTACTTC. Translated: CASSPLQETQYF.

In this sample, this clonotype turned up a few times. The chain recombines TRBV7-6 with TRBJ2-3; D not certain. Germline V gene sequence: CDR1 SGHVS, CDR2 FNYEAQ. The CDR3 spans 14 residues. Trimming stripped 0 bases from V and 2 bases from J, with 6 bases between. CDR3 sequence (DNA): TGTGCCAGCAGCTTAGCGGGGATCACAGATACGCAGTATTTT. This gives the protein CASSLAGITDTQYF.

This clonotype was detected a few times. The V call is TRBV10-3, the J call TRBJ1-3; no clear D. Germline loops: CDR1 ENHRY, CDR2 SYGVKD. The length of the CDR3 is 14 residues. Trimming removed 6 bases at V and 0 bases at J, with 9 bases between. DNA for the CDR3: TGTGCCATCAGCGGGCCTCTCTCTGGAAACACCATATATTTT. This gives the protein CAISGPLSGNTIYF.

The sample holds a few counts of this clonotype. The rearrangement uses TRBV9 and TRBJ2-2; D assignment may be TRBD1 or TRBD2 (5 bases each). Per germline, CDR1 SGDLS and CDR2 YYNGEE. V was pared by 3 bases and J by 2 bases, with 8 bases between. This CDR3 comprises 14 residues. The CDR3 region is CASSDRDNTGELFF. The CDR3 region has the DNA TGTGCCAGCAGCGACCGGGACAACACCGGGGAGCTGTTTTTT.